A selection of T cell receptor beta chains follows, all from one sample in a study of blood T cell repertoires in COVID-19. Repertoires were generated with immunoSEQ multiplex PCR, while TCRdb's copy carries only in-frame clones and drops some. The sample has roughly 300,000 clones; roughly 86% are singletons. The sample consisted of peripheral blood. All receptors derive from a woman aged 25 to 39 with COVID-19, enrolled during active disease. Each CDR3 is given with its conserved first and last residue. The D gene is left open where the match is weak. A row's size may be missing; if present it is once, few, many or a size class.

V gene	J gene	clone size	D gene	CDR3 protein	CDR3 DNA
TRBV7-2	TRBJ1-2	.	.	CASSSHQGFGYGYTF	TGTGCCAGCAGCTCTCACCAGGGGTTTGGTTATGGCTACACCTTC
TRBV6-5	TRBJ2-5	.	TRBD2	CASSYNPAGGQETQYF	TGTGCCAGCAGTTACAACCCAGCGGGGGGCCAAGAGACCCAGTACTTC
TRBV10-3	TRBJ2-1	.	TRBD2	CAISEVAGAYNEQFF	TGTGCCATCAGTGAGGTAGCGGGGGCTTACAATGAGCAGTTCTTC
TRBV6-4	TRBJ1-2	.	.	CASSDGEANYGYTF	TGTGCCAGCAGTGACGGCGAGGCTAACTATGGCTACACCTTC
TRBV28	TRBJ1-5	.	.	CASSLSGRDRQPQHF	TGTGCCAGCAGTCTCAGCGGGAGGGACCGTCAGCCCCAGCATTTT
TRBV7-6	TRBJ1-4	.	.	CASSWDLGEKLFF	TGTGCCAGCAGTTGGGACTTGGGGGAAAAACTGTTTTTT
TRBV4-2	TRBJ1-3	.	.	CASSQDLGAGNTIYF	TGTGCCAGCAGCCAAGATTTGGGAGCAGGAAACACCATATATTTT
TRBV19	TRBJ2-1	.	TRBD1	CASSTTNRGRDEQFF	TGTGCCAGTAGTACAACAAACAGGGGGCGAGATGAGCAGTTCTTC
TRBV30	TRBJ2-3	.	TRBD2	CAWSSGTSGGTDTQYF	TGTGCCTGGAGTAGTGGAACTAGCGGGGGTACAGATACGCAGTATTTT
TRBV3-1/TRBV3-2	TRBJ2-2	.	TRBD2	CASSQPTSGGPSGELFF	TGTGCCAGCAGCCAACCCACTAGCGGGGGGCCATCCGGGGAGCTGTTTTTT
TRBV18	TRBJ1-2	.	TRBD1	CASSPRQGDGYTF	TGTGCCAGCTCACCCCGACAGGGGGACGGCTACACCTTC
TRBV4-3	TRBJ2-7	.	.	CASSQETHQGTLEQYF	TGCGCCAGCAGCCAAGAGACGCACCAGGGGACGTTGGAGCAGTACTTC
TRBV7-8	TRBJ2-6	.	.	CASSKAGGGLSVLTF	TGTGCCAGCAGTAAAGCTGGGGGGGGCCTGAGCGTCCTGACTTTC
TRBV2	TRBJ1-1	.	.	CASIRLSQNTEAFF	TGTGCCAGCATCCGACTCAGCCAGAACACTGAAGCTTTCTTT
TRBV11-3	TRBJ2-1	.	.	CASSSRGAPYNEQFF	TGTGCCAGCAGCTCCCGGGGGGCACCGTACAATGAGCAGTTCTTC
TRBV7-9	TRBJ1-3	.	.	CASMGFSGNTIYF	TGTGCCAGCATGGGCTTCTCTGGAAACACCATATATTTT
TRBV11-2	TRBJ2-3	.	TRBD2	CASSLGSGVTDTQYF	TGTGCCAGCAGCTTAGGTAGCGGGGTAACAGATACGCAGTATTTT
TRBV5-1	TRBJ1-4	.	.	CASSPGAINEKLFF	TGCGCCAGCAGCCCTGGAGCTATTAATGAAAAACTGTTTTTT
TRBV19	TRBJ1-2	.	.	CASSIEAGGSGYTF	TGTGCCAGTAGTATAGAGGCGGGGGGAAGCGGCTACACCTTC
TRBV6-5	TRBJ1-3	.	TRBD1	CASSRTGSGNTIYF	TGTGCCAGCAGTAGGACAGGGTCTGGAAACACCATATATTTT
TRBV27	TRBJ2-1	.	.	CASSLRGGRYNEQFF	TGTGCCAGCAGTTTAAGGGGGGGCCGTTACAATGAGCAGTTCTTC
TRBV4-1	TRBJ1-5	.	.	CASSQVRSNQPQHF	TGCGCCAGCAGCCAAGTCCGTAGCAATCAGCCCCAGCATTTT
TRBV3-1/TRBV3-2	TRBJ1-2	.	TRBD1	CASSQSGTGSGYTF	TGTGCCAGCAGCCAATCCGGGACAGGGAGCGGCTACACCTTC
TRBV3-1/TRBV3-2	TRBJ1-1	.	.	CASSHRAMNTEAFF	TGTGCCAGCAGCCACAGGGCTATGAACACTGAAGCTTTCTTT
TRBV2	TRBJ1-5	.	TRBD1	CASSLLSGQGNQPQHF	TGTGCCAGCAGCTTGTTATCGGGACAGGGGAATCAGCCCCAGCATTTT
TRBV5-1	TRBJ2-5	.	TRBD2	CASSLGLAANQETQYF	TGCGCCAGCAGCTTGGGACTAGCGGCGAACCAAGAGACCCAGTACTTC
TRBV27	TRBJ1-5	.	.	CASRGGGSQPQHF	TGTGCCAGCCGCGGAGGCGGGTCCCAGCCCCAGCATTTT
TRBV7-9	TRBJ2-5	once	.	CASSLAQEFQETQYF	TGTGCCAGCAGCTTAGCACAGGAGTTCCAAGAGACCCAGTACTTC
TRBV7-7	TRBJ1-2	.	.	CASSQIGGKYGYTF	TGTGCCAGCAGCCAGATCGGAGGGAAATATGGCTACACCTTC
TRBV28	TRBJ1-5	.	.	CASSQTGYQPQHF	TGTGCCAGCAGTCAAACAGGGTATCAGCCCCAGCATTTT
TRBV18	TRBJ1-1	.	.	CASSPETANTEAFF	TGTGCCAGCTCACCAGAGACAGCGAACACTGAAGCTTTCTTT
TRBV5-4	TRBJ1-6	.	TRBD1	CASSATGKKRTLHF	TGTGCCAGCAGCGCGACAGGGAAGAAAAGGACCCTCCACTTT
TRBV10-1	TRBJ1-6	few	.	CASSADSPPGNSPLHF	TGCGCCAGCAGCGCGGACTCCCCACCGGGTAATTCACCCCTCCACTTT
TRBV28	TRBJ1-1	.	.	CASIVSGVHTEAFF	TGTGCCAGCATTGTCAGCGGGGTGCACACTGAAGCTTTCTTT
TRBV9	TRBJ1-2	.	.	CASSVAQGSNYGYTF	TGTGCCAGCAGCGTAGCACAGGGTTCGAACTATGGCTACACCTTC
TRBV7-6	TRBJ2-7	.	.	CASSFGSGGEQYF	TGTGCCAGCAGCTTCGGGTCTGGGGGGGAGCAGTACTTC
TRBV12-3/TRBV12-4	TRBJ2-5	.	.	CASNGGPRETQYF	TGTGCCAGCAATGGCGGGCCCCGGGAGACCCAGTACTTC
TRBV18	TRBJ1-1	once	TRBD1	CASSPGQAPFRTEAFF	TGTGCCAGCTCACCCGGACAGGCTCCGTTTCGCACTGAAGCTTTCTTT
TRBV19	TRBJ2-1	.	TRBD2	CASSPRTSGGANEQFF	TGTGCCAGTAGTCCCCGGACTAGCGGGGGGGCCAATGAGCAGTTCTTC
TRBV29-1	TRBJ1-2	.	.	CSVEGSSLGGLNYGYTF	TGCAGCGTTGAAGGATCCTCCTTAGGAGGCCTGAACTATGGCTACACCTTC
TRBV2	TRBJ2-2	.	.	CASSLDTGELFF	TGTGCCAGCAGCCTAGATACCGGGGAGCTGTTTTTT
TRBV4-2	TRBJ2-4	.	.	CASSQDASRANIQYF	TGTGCCAGCAGCCAAGATGCCTCTAGAGCAAACATTCAGTACTTC
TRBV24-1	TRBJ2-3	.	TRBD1	CATSDRGRGTDTQYF	TGTGCCACCTCCGACAGGGGAAGAGGCACAGATACGCAGTATTTT
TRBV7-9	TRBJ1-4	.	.	CASSFSRATNEKLFF	TGTGCCAGCAGCTTTTCCAGGGCAACTAATGAAAAACTGTTTTTT
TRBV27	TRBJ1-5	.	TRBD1	CASSPGGTGEYF	TGTGCCAGCAGTCCGGGAGGGACAGGGGAGTATTTT
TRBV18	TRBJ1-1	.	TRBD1	CASSPVATGEVRAFF	TGTGCCAGCTCACCTGTCGCGACAGGGGAGGTCAGAGCTTTCTTT
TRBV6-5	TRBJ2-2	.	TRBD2	CASSRGAGELFF	TGTGCCAGCAGCCGGGGGGCCGGGGAGCTGTTTTTT
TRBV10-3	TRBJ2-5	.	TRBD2	CAIGETSGDQETQYF	TGTGCCATCGGGGAGACTAGCGGGGACCAAGAGACCCAGTACTTC
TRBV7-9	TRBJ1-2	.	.	CASSLNSYYGYTF	TGTGCCAGCAGCTTAAACAGTTACTATGGCTACACCTTC
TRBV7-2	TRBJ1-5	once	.	CASSLKGVQPQHF	TGTGCCAGCAGCTTGAAAGGGGTTCAGCCCCAGCATTTT
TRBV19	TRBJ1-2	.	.	CASRQGTRDGYTF	TGTGCCAGTAGACAAGGGACACGGGATGGCTACACCTTC
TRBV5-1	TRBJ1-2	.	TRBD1	CASSLGTGANYGYTF	TGCGCCAGCAGCTTGGGGACAGGGGCTAACTATGGCTACACCTTC